This T cell receptor (beta chain) was recorded in a study of control samples from healthy donors and cancer patients. This clone appeared once. Using immunoSEQ multiplex PCR, the repertoire was profiled, and TCRdb retains in-frame clones only, with some absent. The data hold some 150,000 clones, with around 94% observed a single time. After removal of 0 bases from V and 2 bases from J, the junction contained 8 bases not matched to a gene. The CDR3 runs to 17 residues. Germline CDR1 and CDR2: SGDLS and YYNGEE. The sequence was obtained from a man in his 60s with colorectal cancer. Source material: PBMCs. The chain employs TRBV9 and TRBJ1-3, with 7 nucleotides matching TRBD1. The CDR3 here is CASSVATGGQAGNTIYF. The CDR3 DNA reads as TGTGCCAGCAGCGTAGCTACAGGCGGACAGGCTGGAAACACCATATATTTT.